These 15 T cell receptor beta chains were all obtained from the same sample, sequenced in a study of T cells in Graves' hyperthyroidism and ophthalmopathy. RNA transcripts provided the source from which TCR beta CDR3 regions were amplified. A set of HTBI primers served as the primers for a first-round RT-PCR of the TCR CDR3. TCRdb re-analysed the multiplex PCR reads in MiXCR, keeping a single row per CDR3 protein. The data show about 530,000 distinct CDR3 sequences, about 15% seen once. Sequences were obtained from blood. These receptors all stem from a woman in her late teens or twenties with Graves' ophthalmopathy.

This clonotype was recorded many times. The chain recombines TRBV10-3 with TRBJ2-7; D is unresolved. This CDR3 is 13 amino acids long. The V and J ends lost 4 bases and 3 bases respectively, with 10 bases between them. The V gene's germline CDR1 is ENHRY and CDR2 SYGVKD. In DNA, the CDR3 is TGTGCCATCAGTGCCAATCTGGTCTACGAGCAGTACTTC. As protein: CAISANLVYEQYF.

This CDR3 reads CASSVGGAITDTQYF. DNA for the CDR3: TGTGCCAGCAGTGTTGGGGGGGCCATCACAGATACGCAGTATTTT. The V call is TRBV2, the J call TRBJ2-3, with D possibly matching TRBD2 (7 bases). V was cut by 4 bases and J by 2 bases, with 13 bases left in between. The germline V gene encodes CDR1 SNHLY and CDR2 FYNNEI. This CDR3 spans 15 amino acids.

J is TRBJ1-5 and V is TRBV28, with D possibly TRBD1 on 5 matching bases. This CDR3 is 13 amino acids long. Germline-derived CDR1 and CDR2 are MDHEN and SYDVKM. V was shortened by 3 bases and J by 7 bases, with 10 bases between the two germline ends. DNA of the CDR3: TGTGCCAGCAGTTTTGACGGGGACCAGCCCCAGCATTTT. This sequence encodes CASSFDGDQPQHF.

This clonotype was counted many times. This sequence joins TRBV27 and TRBJ2-1; TRBD1 is a possible D gene (5 bases). Germline V CDR1 and CDR2: MNHEY, SMNVEV (reference sequence). V was shortened by 5 bases and J by 2 bases, with 13 bases between the two germline ends. CDR3 length: 15 residues. The DNA of the CDR3 is TGTGCCAGCAGTGGAACGGACAACCCCTACAATGAGCAGTTCTTC. Translated, it gives CASSGTDNPYNEQFF.

This clonotype was seen more than once but under ten times. The chain combines TRBV10-3 with TRBJ1-5; D not resolved. The length of the CDR3 is 14 residues. Germline V gives CDR1 ENHRY, CDR2 SYGVKD. Deletions cut 8 bases from V and 0 bases from J, with 11 bases between. The CDR3 loop is CAIGGANSNQPQHF. The CDR3 nucleotides are TGTGCCATCGGCGGTGCTAATAGCAATCAGCCCCAGCATTTT.

On this clonotype itself: This is likely an artifact of a read error, given a far larger clone one base away. CDR3 region: CASSYDIEAFF. For the CDR3, the DNA is TGTGCCAGCAGTTACGACATTGAAGCTTTCTTT. This chain links TRBV12-3 or TRBV12-4 with TRBJ1-1; D uncertain. The CDR3 extends over 11 amino acids. Trimming left V 4 bases short and J 7 bases short, with 7 bases between.

In this sample, this clonotype turned up a few times. CDR3 sequence reads: CAISPGTDFNYGYTF. The CDR3 DNA sequence: TGTGCCATCAGTCCCGGGACAGACTTTAACTATGGCTACACCTTC. The chain is built from TRBV10-3 and TRBJ1-2; 7 bases align to TRBD1. Looked up from germline, CDR1 is ENHRY and CDR2 is SYGVKD. The CDR3 loop spans 15 amino acids. Trimming at V came to 5 bases and at J to 1 base, leaving 7 bases not matched to a gene.

Concerning this clonotype: Given a much more abundant clone one base away, this may be a read error. The chain recombines TRBV5-6 with TRBJ1-1, with TRBD1 as a possible D gene (5 bases). There are 15 residues in the CDR3. The V gene's germline CDR1 is SGHDT and CDR2 YYEEEE. The V end was cut by 5 bases, the J end by 4 bases, with 18 bases between. The DNA of the CDR3 is TGTGCCAGCAGACGGGCGTTTGGGGGTGGCACTGAAGCTTTCTTT. This translates into CASRRAFGGGTEAFF.

The chain has TRBV10-3 and TRBJ2-2; 10 bases agree with TRBD1. Germline assignment: CDR1 ENHRY and CDR2 SYGVKD. CDR3 length: 14 residues. With V trimmed by 7 bases and J by 8 bases, 7 bases remained unmatched. The CDR3: CAITSGTGEGELFF. CDR3 nucleotides: TGTGCCATCACCTCCGGGACAGGGGAGGGGGAGCTGTTTTTT.

The rearrangement links TRBV10-3 to TRBJ2-7; D might be TRBD2 (6 bases). Germline values: CDR1 ENHRY, CDR2 SYGVKD. The V gene lost 3 bases and the J gene lost 3 bases, with 15 bases spanning the gap. This CDR3 region has 15 residues. CDR3 protein: CAISESDYRDYEQYF. In nucleotides, the CDR3 is TGTGCCATCAGTGAATCGGACTACCGTGACTACGAGCAGTACTTC.

This clonotype has more than one count but fewer than ten. The V gene is TRBV30, the J gene TRBJ1-5, with TRBD1 matching 7 bases. This CDR3 comprises 14 residues. The V gene end was trimmed by 1 base and the J gene end by 7 bases; junction bases not matched to a gene: 7. Germline V gene lookup returns CDR1 GTSNPN and CDR2 SVGIG (reference sequence). The CDR3 nucleotides are TGTGCCTGGAGTGGGGCAGGGGGTATCCAGCCCCAGCATTTT. Amino acids: CAWSGAGGIQPQHF.

V usage is TRBV20-1 and J usage is TRBJ1-2; 7 bases are shared with TRBD1. V was clipped by 3 bases and J by 8 bases; unmatched bases: 9. Germline CDR1 and CDR2: DFQATT and SNEGSKA (reference sequence). The CDR3 totals 13 residues. For the CDR3, the DNA is TGCAGTGCTAGTCCTACAGGGGTTTACGGCTACACCTTC. It is translated as CSASPTGVYGYTF.

This clonotype appeared many times. J is TRBJ2-7 and V is TRBV30; 9 nucleotides agree with TRBD1. J lost 3 bases, V lost 2 bases, and 5 bases had no gene match. Germline-derived CDR1 and CDR2 are GTSNPN and SVGIG (reference sequence). The CDR3 extends over 14 amino acids. CDR3 DNA: TGTGCCTGGAGTACCGGACAGGGGATCTACGAGCAGTACTTC. It encodes CAWSTGQGIYEQYF. The complete variable domain, with remaining parts taken from reference TRBV30 and TRBJ2-7, reads SQTIHQWPATLVQPVGSPLSLECTVEGTSNPNLYWYRQAAGRGLQLLFYSVGIGQISSEVPQNLSASRPQDRQFILSSKKLLLSDSGFYLCAWSTGQGIYEQYFGPGTRLTVT.

Many counts were recorded for this clonotype. CDR3: CASSLDRSTDTQYF. CDR3 bases: TGTGCCAGCAGCTTAGACAGAAGCACAGATACGCAGTATTTT. This rearrangement joins TRBV7-2 to TRBJ2-3; no reliable D call. Trimming removed 1 base from V and 0 bases from J, with 5 bases in between. Germline CDR1 reads SGHTA; CDR2 reads FQGNSA. The length of the CDR3 is 14 residues. The complete variable domain, with remaining parts taken from reference TRBV7-2 and TRBJ2-3, reads GAGVSQSPSNKVTEKGKDVELRCDPISGHTALYWYRQSLGQGLEFLIYFQGNSAPDKSGLPSDRFSAERTGGSVSTLTIQRTQQEDSAVYLCASSLDRSTDTQYFGPGTRLTVL.

This clonotype was counted many times. The chain is built from TRBV6-5 and TRBJ2-3; 13 bases align to TRBD2. Looked up from germline, CDR1 is MNHEY and CDR2 is SVGAGI. J gave up 2 bases and V 2 bases, and 4 bases lay outside the gene matches. The CDR3 is 17 amino acids. The CDR3 bases are TGTGCCAGCAGTTACAACGGACTAGCGGGGGACACAGATACGCAGTATTTT. It specifies CASSYNGLAGDTDTQYF.